This TCR beta chain is from a study of memory CD4+ T cells and cytomegalovirus serostatus. Study overall: Healthy Belgian adult donors included about nine CMV-positive and 24 CMV-negative people.

Germline loops: CDR1 SGHTA, CDR2 FQGTGA. Between the trimmed V and J ends, which lost 4 bases and 2 bases, there was a span of 7 bases. The CDR3 runs 13 residues. The sort gate was single viable CD3+CD4+CD8-CD45RO+ cells for memory CD4+ T cells. This clone was seen only a few times. Data came from immunoSEQ multiplex PCR; TCRdb stores just in-frame clones and leaves some out. The data hold some 35,000 clones, with 79% observed a single time. The chain couples TRBV7-3 to TRBJ2-3; tentatively, D is TRBD2 (5 bases). The TCR comes from an adult in good health and CMV-seropositive. The sample was memory CD4+ T cells from blood. CDR3: CASSSDFTDTQYF. The CDR3 coding sequence is TGTGCCAGCAGCTCGGACTTCACAGATACGCAGTATTTT. The whole variable domain, filled in from reference TRBV7-3 and TRBJ2-3, reads GAGVSQTPSNKVTEKGKYVELRCDPISGHTALYWYRQSLGQGPEFLIYFQGTGAADDSGLPNDRFFAVRPEGSVSTLKIQRTERGDSAVYLCASSSDFTDTQYFGPGTRLTVL.